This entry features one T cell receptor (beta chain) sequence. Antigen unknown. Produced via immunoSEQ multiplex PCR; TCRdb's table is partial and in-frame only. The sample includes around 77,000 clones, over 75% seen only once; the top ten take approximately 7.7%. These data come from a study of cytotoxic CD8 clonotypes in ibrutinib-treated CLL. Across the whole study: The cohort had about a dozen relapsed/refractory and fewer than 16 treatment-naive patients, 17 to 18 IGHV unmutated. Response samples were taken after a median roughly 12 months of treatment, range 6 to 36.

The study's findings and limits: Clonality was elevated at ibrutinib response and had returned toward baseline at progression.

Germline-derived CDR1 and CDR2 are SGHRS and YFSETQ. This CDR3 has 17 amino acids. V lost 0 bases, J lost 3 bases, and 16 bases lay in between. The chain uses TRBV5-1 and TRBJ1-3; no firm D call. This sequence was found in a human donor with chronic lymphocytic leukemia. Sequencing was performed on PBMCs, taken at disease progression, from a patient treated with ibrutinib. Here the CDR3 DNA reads TGCGCCAGCAGCTTGGAGGGTCGGCGCGGCGGTGGAAACACCATATATTTT. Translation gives CASSLEGRRGGGNTIYF.